The rows below give T cell receptor beta chains drawn from one sample of a study of response to subunit inactivated influenza vaccine. TCRdb re-analysed the RT-PCR reads in MiXCR, keeping a single row per CDR3 protein. The table shows about 570,000 distinct CDR3 sequences, with 11% occurring only once. Separately, the same data were catalogued under a study of T cells expressing NK-cell markers.

The material was PBMCs from blood, obtained on the day of vaccination. The receptors here all came from a man aged 45-60 years who received an inactivated influenza vaccine. Both conserved end residues are part of each CDR3. D genes are given only for firm matches. Clone size is shown for a subset of rows, as once, few, many or a class of expanded clone.

>TRBJ2-7|TRBD2|-|TRBV7-6
TGTGCCAGCAGCTCCCAGCGGGATGGCGCCTTGGACGAGCAGTACTTC
CASSSQRDGALDEQYF
>TRBJ2-5|-|-|TRBV29-1
TGCAGCGTTGGTGATGAGACCCAGTACTTC
CSVGDETQYF
>TRBJ1-5|-|-|TRBV4-1
TGCGCCAGCAGCCAAGACCCGGGTCGGAGGGTAGGCCAGCCCCAGCATTTT
CASSQDPGRRVGQPQHF
>TRBJ1-1|-|few|TRBV29-1
TGCAGCGCTCCCGAGGGGGCTGAAGCTTTCTTT
CSAPEGAEAFF
>TRBJ1-5|-|few|TRBV6-1
TGTGCCAGCAGTGAAATGGCTTACGGTGCCCAGCATTTT
CASSEMAYGAQHF
>TRBJ2-7|-|-|TRBV7-2
TGTGCCAGCAGCTTACTCAGACAGGCCTACGAGCAGTACTTC
CASSLLRQAYEQYF
>TRBJ2-7|TRBD2|few|TRBV25-1
TGTGCCAGCAGTGAATCTTACCCCGGGACTAGCAGCTCCTACGAGCAGTACTTC
CASSESYPGTSSSYEQYF
>TRBJ1-5|-|-|TRBV7-8
TGTGCCAGCAGCTTGGGGCAGGCTGGACAGCCCCAGCATTTT
CASSLGQAGQPQHF
>TRBJ1-1|-|many|TRBV2
TGTGCCAGCAGTGACAGGTTGGTGAACACTGAAGCTTTCTTT
CASSDRLVNTEAFF
>TRBJ2-1|-|-|TRBV28
TGTGCCAGCAGTCCGCCACCCGCCGGGACGGCAACCTACAATGAGCAGTTCTTC
CASSPPPAGTATYNEQFF
>TRBJ2-1|TRBD2|many|TRBV3-1
TGTGCCAGCAGCCAAGTACAACTAGCGGGGGGGTACAATGAGCAGTTCTTC
CASSQVQLAGGYNEQFF
>TRBJ2-7|-|-|TRBV5-1
TGCGCCAGCAGCTTGTATCCCAAAACTGAGCAGTACTTC
CASSLYPKTEQYF
>TRBJ2-2|-|few|TRBV2
TGTGCCAGCGGGCGTACCAGACAGGTCGCAGCCGGGGAGCTGTTTTTT
CASGRTRQVAAGELFF
>TRBJ1-1|TRBD1|-|TRBV19
TGTGCCAGTCGGGCGGACAGGGACACTGAAGCTTTCTTT
CASRADRDTEAFF
>TRBJ1-6|-|few|TRBV19
TGTGCCAGTTCCGGGGGTTGGATTTCACCCCTCCACTTT
CASSGGWISPLHF
>TRBJ2-6|-|few|TRBV12-3/TRBV12-4
TGTGCCAGCAGTTTCACTGCCGGGGTAGGGGCCAACGTCCTGACTTTC
CASSFTAGVGANVLTF
>TRBJ2-5|TRBD1|few|TRBV6-2/TRBV6-3
TGTGCCAGCAGTTACTCGTCACCGGGACAGGGAAGAGAGACCCAGTACTTC
CASSYSSPGQGRETQYF
>TRBJ2-1|TRBD2|few|TRBV20-1
TGCAGTCCACGGACTAGCGGAGCCAATGAGCAGTTCTTC
CSPRTSGANEQFF
>TRBJ2-3|TRBD2|few|TRBV28
TGTGCCAGCAGTTCTTTCCCAGCGGGGGGGCCGGAGGGCACAGATACGCAGTATTTT
CASSSFPAGGPEGTDTQYF
>TRBJ2-3|-|few|TRBV15
TGTGCCACCAGCAGAGATCCAGAGTCCGTAGATACGCAGTATTTT
CATSRDPESVDTQYF
>TRBJ1-1|-|-|TRBV19
TGTGCCAGTAGTATTGACAGAGACACTGAAGCTTTCTTT
CASSIDRDTEAFF
>TRBJ2-7|-|few|TRBV12-3/TRBV12-4
TGTGCCAGCAGCCATATGCGTGAGGGGAGGTACGAGCAGTACTTC
CASSHMREGRYEQYF